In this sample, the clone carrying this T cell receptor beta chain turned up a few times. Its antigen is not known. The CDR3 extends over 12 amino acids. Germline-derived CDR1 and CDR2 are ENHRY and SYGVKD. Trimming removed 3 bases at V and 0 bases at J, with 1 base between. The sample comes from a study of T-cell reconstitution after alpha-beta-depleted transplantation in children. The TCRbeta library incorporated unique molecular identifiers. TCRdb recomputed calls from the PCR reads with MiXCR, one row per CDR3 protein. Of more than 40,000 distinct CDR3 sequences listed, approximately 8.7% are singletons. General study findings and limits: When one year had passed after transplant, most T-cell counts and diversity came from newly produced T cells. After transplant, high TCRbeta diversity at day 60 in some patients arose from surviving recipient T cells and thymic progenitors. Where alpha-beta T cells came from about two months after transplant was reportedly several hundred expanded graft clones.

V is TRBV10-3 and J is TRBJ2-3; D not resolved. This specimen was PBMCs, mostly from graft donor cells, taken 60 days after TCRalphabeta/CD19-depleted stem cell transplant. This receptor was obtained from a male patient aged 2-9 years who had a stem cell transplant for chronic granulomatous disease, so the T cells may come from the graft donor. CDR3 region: CAISDSTDTQYF. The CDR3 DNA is TGTGCCATCAGTGACAGCACAGATACGCAGTATTTT.